This T cell receptor beta chain comes out of a study of OX40 agonist ivuxolimab in advanced cancers. As for the study in general: Partial responses occurred in three patients (one hepatocellular carcinoma, two cutaneous melanoma).

From germline, CDR1 is WNHNN and CDR2 SYGVQD (reference sequence). V was clipped by 2 bases and J by 6 bases; unmatched bases: 8. The CDR3 length is 16 residues. Assay used: immunoSEQ multiplex PCR; TCRdb lists only in-frame clones, some missing. The sample holds 20,000 to 25,000 clones, 75% to 95% seen once. The specimen was CD4+ or CD8+ T cells sorted from blood, collected in a trial of the OX40 agonist ivuxolimab. V is TRBV10-1 and J is TRBJ2-1, with TRBD2 identical over 9 bases. The TCR sequence derives from an adult with an advanced solid tumor such as melanoma, head and neck, liver or kidney cancer. DNA for the CDR3: TGCGCCAGCAGTGAGATAGGCGGGGGGGCCCTCAATGAGCAGTTCTTC. This codes for CASSEIGGGALNEQFF.